Following are 8 T cell receptor beta chains from one sample sequenced in a study of Graves' ophthalmopathy and Graves' hyperthyroidism. For repertoire sequencing, the TCR beta CDR3 regions were amplified from RNA transcripts. The library came from an HTBI-primed first-round RT-PCR and a second-round multiplex PCR. TCRdb fed the multiplex PCR reads into MiXCR, producing one record per CDR3 protein. The profile shows about 550,000 distinct CDR3 sequences, about 40% of them singletons. Sequencing input: peripheral blood or thyroid tissue (not recorded which). Receptors were obtained from an adult man with Graves' hyperthyroidism.

The sample holds many counts of this clonotype. The chain couples TRBV28 to TRBJ1-5; the D is unclear. Germline V lookup: CDR1 MDHEN, CDR2 SYDVKM. V was pared by 3 bases and J by 6 bases, with 6 bases between. The CDR3 is made up of 12 amino acids. As DNA, the CDR3 is TGTGCCAGCAGTTTTGATAGTCAGCCCCAGCATTTT. Protein: CASSFDSQPQHF.

Regarding this clonotype: A far larger clone is a single base away, which makes a read error likely. Since no conserved phenylalanine or tryptophan closes the CDR3, a read error is the likely cause. This rearrangement joins TRBV3-1 to TRBJ2-2; no definite D call. V dropped 4 bases and J dropped 7 bases, with 4 bases sitting between them. The CDR3 spans 11 residues. CDR1 is LGHDT and CDR2 is YNNKEL in the germline V gene (reference sequence). The CDR3: CASSRSGELFL. CDR3 in DNA: TGTGCCAGCAGCCGAAGCGGGGAGCTGTTTCTT.

About this clonotype itself: A junction end diverges from the germline sequence, so it may reflect a read error. V and J are TRBV10-3 and TRBJ1-1; D perhaps matches TRBD1 (5 bases). Germline loops: CDR1 ENHRY, CDR2 SYGVKD. The CDR3 sequence is 11 residues long. CDR3: CAISESAGDTF. CDR3 in DNA: TGTGCCATCAGTGAGTCCGCGGGGGATACCTTT.

This clonotype was seen just once. The chain joins TRBV20-1 to TRBJ2-3; 7 nucleotides match TRBD1. CDR1 is DFQATT, CDR2 SNEGSKA, per germline (reference sequence). J gave up 0 bases and V 3 bases, and 6 bases lay outside the gene matches. This CDR3 is built from 15 residues. The DNA for the CDR3 is TGCAGTGCTAGGGGGGAACAGGGGAGCACAGATACGCAGTATTTT. This encodes CSARGEQGSTDTQYF.

This clonotype showed up many times. The rearrangement joins TRBV5-8 to TRBJ2-7; 7 bases match TRBD2. The V and J ends lost 3 bases and 2 bases, in that order; junction bases with no gene match: 2. Germline loops: CDR1 SGHTS, CDR2 YDEGEE. The CDR3 consists of 13 residues. The CDR3 bases are TGTGCCAGCAGCTGGGAGGGGACCTACGAGCAGTACTTC. Translating gives CASSWEGTYEQYF.

This clonotype turned up a few times. The chain couples TRBV5-5 to TRBJ2-5; unclear D gene. Matching the DNA end better, TRBJ2-1 makes the J call doubtful. CDR1 and CDR2 (germline): SGHKS, YYEKEE (reference sequence). The CDR3 runs 11 residues. The CDR3 loop reads CVLGSGNEQFF. The DNA of the CDR3 is TGTGTATTGGGGTCTGGCAATGAGCAGTTCTTC.

About this clonotype itself: A junction end diverges from the germline sequence, so it may reflect a read error. The chain recombines TRBV10-2 with TRBJ2-7; the match to TRBD1 covers 9 bases. The CDR3 is 14 residues long. The V gene's germline CDR1 is WSHSY and CDR2 SAAADI. Here the CDR3 DNA reads TGTGCCAGCAGTTTAGGACAGGGGATCCACGAGCAGTACTTC. Residues: CASSLGQGIHEQYF.

The sample holds many counts of this clonotype. The CDR3 coding sequence is TGTGCCAGCAGTCCTAGGACAGGGACAAATTCACCCCTCCACTTT. Protein sequence: CASSPRTGTNSPLHF. V usage is TRBV3-1 and J usage is TRBJ1-6, with 8 positions matching TRBD1. The V gene end was trimmed by 6 bases and the J gene end by 7 bases; junction bases not matched to a gene: 8. The CDR3 is 15 residues long. The V gene's germline CDR1 is LGHDT and CDR2 YNNKEL (reference sequence). Full variable domain (missing parts from reference TRBV3-1 and TRBJ1-6): DTAVSQTPKYLVTQMGNDKSIKCEQNLGHDTMYWYKQDSKKFLKIMFSYNNKELIINETVPNRFSPKSPDKAHLNLHINSLELGDSAVYFCASSPRTGTNSPLHFGNGTRLTVT.